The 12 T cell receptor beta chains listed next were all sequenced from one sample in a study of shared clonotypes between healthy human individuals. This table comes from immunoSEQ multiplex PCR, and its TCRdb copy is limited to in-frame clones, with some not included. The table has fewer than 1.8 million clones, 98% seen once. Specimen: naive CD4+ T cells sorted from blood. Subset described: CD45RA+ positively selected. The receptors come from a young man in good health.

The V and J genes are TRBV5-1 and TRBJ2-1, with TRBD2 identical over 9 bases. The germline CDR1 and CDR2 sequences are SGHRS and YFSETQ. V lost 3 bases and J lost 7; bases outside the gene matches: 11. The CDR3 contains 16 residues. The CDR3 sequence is CASSSPLAGVRNEQFF. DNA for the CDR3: TGCGCCAGCAGCTCCCCCTTAGCGGGAGTCAGGAATGAGCAGTTCTTC.

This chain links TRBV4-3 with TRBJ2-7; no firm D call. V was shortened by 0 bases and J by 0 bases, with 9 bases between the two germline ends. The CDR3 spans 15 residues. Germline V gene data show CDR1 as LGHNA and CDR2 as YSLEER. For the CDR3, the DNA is TGCGCCAGCAGCCAAGATATCTGGAGCTCCTACGAGCAGTACTTC. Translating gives CASSQDIWSSYEQYF.

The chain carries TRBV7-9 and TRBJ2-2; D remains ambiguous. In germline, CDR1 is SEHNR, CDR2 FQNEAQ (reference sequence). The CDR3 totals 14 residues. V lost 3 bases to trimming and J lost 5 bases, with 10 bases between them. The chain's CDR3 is CASSFSLETGELFF. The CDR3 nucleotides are TGTGCCAGCAGCTTTTCGTTAGAGACCGGGGAGCTGTTTTTT. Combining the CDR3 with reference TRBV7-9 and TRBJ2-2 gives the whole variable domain DTGVSQNPRHKITKRGQNVTFRCDPISEHNRLYWYRQTLGQGPEFLTYFQNEAQLEKSRLLSDRFSAERPKGSFSTLEIQRTEQGDSAMYLCASSFSLETGELFFGEGSRLTVL.

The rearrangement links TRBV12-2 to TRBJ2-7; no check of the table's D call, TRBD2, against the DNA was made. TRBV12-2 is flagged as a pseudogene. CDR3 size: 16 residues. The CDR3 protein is CASLRNTSGTSYEQYF. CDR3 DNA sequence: TGTGCAAGTCTTAGGAACACTAGCGGGACATCCTACGAGCAGTACTTC.

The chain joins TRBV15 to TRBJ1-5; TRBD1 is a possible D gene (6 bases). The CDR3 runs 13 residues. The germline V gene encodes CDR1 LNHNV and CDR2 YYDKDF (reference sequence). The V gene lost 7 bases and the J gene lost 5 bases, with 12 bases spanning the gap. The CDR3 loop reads CATTTGTYQPQHF. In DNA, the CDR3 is TGTGCCACCACTACCGGGACATATCAGCCCCAGCATTTT.

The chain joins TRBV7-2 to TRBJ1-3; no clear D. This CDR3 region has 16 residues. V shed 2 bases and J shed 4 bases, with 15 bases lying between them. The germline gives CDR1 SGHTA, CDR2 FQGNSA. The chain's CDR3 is CASSLLTSRPGNTIYF. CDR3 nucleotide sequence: TGTGCCAGCAGCTTACTGACATCGAGGCCCGGAAACACCATATATTTT.

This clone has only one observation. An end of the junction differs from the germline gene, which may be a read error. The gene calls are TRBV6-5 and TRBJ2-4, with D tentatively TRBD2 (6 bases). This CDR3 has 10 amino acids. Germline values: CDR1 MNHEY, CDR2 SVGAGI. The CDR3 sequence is CASRRPGGTF. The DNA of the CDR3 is TGTGCCAGCAGGAGGCCCGGGGGTACCTTC.

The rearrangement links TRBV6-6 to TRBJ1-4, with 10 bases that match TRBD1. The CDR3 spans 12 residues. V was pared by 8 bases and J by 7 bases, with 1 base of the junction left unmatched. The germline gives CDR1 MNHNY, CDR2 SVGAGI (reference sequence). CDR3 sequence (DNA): TGTGCCAGCCGGGACAGGGGTGAAAAACTGTTTTTT. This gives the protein CASRDRGEKLFF.

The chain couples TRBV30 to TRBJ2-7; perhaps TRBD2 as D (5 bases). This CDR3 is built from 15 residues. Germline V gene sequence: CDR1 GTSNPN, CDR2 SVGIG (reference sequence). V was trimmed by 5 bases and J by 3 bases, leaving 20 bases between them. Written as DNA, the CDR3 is TGTGCCTGGGCCTCTGTGAGGAGGAAGAGCTACGAGCAGTACTTC. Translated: CAWASVRRKSYEQYF.

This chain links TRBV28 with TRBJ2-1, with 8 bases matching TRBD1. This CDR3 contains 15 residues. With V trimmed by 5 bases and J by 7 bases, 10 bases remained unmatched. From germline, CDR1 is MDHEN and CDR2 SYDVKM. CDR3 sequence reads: CASSTTTTGGNEQFF. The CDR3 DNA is TGTGCCAGCAGTACAACGACCACAGGGGGGAATGAGCAGTTCTTC.

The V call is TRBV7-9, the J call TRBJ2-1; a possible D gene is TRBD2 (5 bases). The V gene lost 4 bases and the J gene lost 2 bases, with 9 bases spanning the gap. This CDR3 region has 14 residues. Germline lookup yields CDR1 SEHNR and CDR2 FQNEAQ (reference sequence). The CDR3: CASSSDWAYNEQFF. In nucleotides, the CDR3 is TGTGCCAGCAGCTCGGACTGGGCCTACAATGAGCAGTTCTTC.

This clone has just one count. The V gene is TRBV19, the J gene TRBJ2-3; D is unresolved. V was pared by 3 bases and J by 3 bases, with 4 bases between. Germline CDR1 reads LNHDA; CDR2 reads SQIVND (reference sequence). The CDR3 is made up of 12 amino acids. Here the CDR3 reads CASSMYTDTQYF. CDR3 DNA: TGTGCCAGTAGTATGTATACAGATACGCAGTATTTT.